These 18 T cell receptor beta chains were sequenced from one sample in a study of tumor-infiltrating lymphocytes in primary liver carcinoma (dated by TCRdb to about 2017). Instrument on record: Illumina HiSeq 2500. A constant-region primer and ProtoScript II reverse transcriptase were used to reverse-transcribe TCRbeta-specific cDNA from 500 ng total RNA. Construction of the TCRbeta libraries relied on three nested rounds of multiplex PCR, following a slightly modified ARM-PCR procedure. The first two PCR rounds used multiplex TRBV1-TRBV30 forward primers with a Cbeta reverse primer, each for approximately 11 cycles. The public reads were reanalyzed by TCRdb: fastp trimming at Q25, MiXCR alignment, in-frame beta chains only. A single entry per CDR3 protein holds the most common genes and DNA from its merged rows. For this sample there are 150,000 to 200,000 distinct CDR3 sequences; 65% appear just once. The ten largest clones add up to 6% to 8.5% of the sample.

RNA from unsorted whole blood was extracted with TRIzol reagent, and germline DNA was obtained with the DNeasy Blood & Tissue kit. Input material: peripheral blood. These receptors were taken from a woman in her sixties with primary liver carcinoma and hepatitis B virus infection.

This clonotype was observed a single time. One junction end does not reproduce the germline sequence, and a read error may be involved. The rearrangement joins TRBV29-1 to TRBJ2-2; no clear D. From germline, CDR1 is SQVTM and CDR2 ANQGSEA. The CDR3 sequence is 14 residues long. The CDR3, as DNA: TGCAACGTTGACGCGCGAGTGGGATCCGGGGAGCTGTTTTTT. Protein product: CNVDARVGSGELFF.

The DNA for the CDR3 is TGTGCCAGCAGCTCCCTGATGGGTTATAGCAATCAGCCCCAGCATTTT. Amino acid sequence: CASSSLMGYSNQPQHF. This chain links TRBV28 with TRBJ1-5; D is undetermined. CDR1 is MDHEN, CDR2 SYDVKM, per germline. The ends were cut back, 6 bases at V and 0 bases at J, with 15 bases in the middle. The CDR3 sequence is 16 residues long.

CDR3 residues: CASSLDTGSVGYTF. The CDR3 coding sequence is TGTGCCAGCAGCTTAGATACAGGGAGCGTAGGCTACACCTTC. The rearrangement uses TRBV11-2 and TRBJ1-2, with D perhaps matching TRBD1 (6 bases). Germline lookup yields CDR1 SGHAT and CDR2 FQNNGV. The ends were cut back, 0 bases at V and 8 bases at J, with 13 bases in the middle. This CDR3 has 14 amino acids.

This clonotype has a handful of counts. The gene calls are TRBV29-1 and TRBJ1-1; no reliable D call. Germline values: CDR1 SQVTM, CDR2 ANQGSEA. The CDR3 loop spans 11 amino acids. Trimming left V 6 bases short and J 12 bases short, with 17 bases between. For the CDR3, the DNA is TGCAGCGTCGCCAGGAAAAAAACAACTTTCTTT. This sequence encodes CSVARKKTTFF. Combining the CDR3 with reference TRBV29-1 and TRBJ1-1 gives the whole variable domain SAVISQKPSRDICQRGTSLTIQCQVDSQVTMMFWYRQQPGQSLTLIATANQGSEATYESGFVIDKFPISRPNLTFSTLTVSNMSPEDSSIYLCSVARKKTTFFGQGTRLTVV.

This sequence joins TRBV6-1 and TRBJ2-2; 10 bases line up with TRBD1. V was clipped by 7 bases and J by 7 bases; unmatched bases: 12. There are 16 residues in the CDR3. CDR1 and CDR2 from the germline V gene are MNHNS and SASEGT. The CDR3 nucleotides are TGTGCCAGCACCTCCCCGGGACAGGGGACAATCGGGGAGCTGTTTTTT. This codes for CASTSPGQGTIGELFF.

For this clonotype: A much more abundant neighbour one base away suggests this may be a read error. The chain joins TRBV6-6 to TRBJ2-1; perhaps D is TRBD1 or TRBD2 (5 bases each). Germline CDR1 is MNHNY and CDR2 is SVGAGI (reference sequence). CDR3 size: 15 residues. The ends were cut back, 2 bases at V and 9 bases at J, with 17 bases in the middle. The CDR3 reads CASSYRDRPRGEQFF. DNA for the CDR3: TGTGCCAGCAGTTACCGGGACCGCCCGAGGGGTGAGCAGTTCTTC.

This clonotype was seen a handful of times. The chain links TRBV7-9 to TRBJ1-1; D uncertain. The length of the CDR3 is 14 residues. CDR1 and CDR2 from the germline V gene are SEHNR and FQNEAQ (reference sequence). Trimming left V 2 bases short and J 4 bases short, with 11 bases between. The CDR3 region has the DNA TGTGCCAGCAGCTTAAGCCGACTGGCCACTGAAGCTTTCTTT. Protein: CASSLSRLATEAFF.

V is TRBV11-2 and J is TRBJ2-1, with unresolved D. V was cut by 2 bases and J by 3 bases, with 14 bases left in between. The CDR3 has 16 amino acids. Germline V gene data show CDR1 as SGHAT and CDR2 as FQNNGV. The CDR3 coding sequence is TGTGCCAGCAGCTTAATGAGAACTCTCTACTACAATGAGCAGTTCTTC. Translating gives CASSLMRTLYYNEQFF.

Comments on this clonotype: A much larger clone differs by one base, so this may be a read error. The V and J genes are TRBV12-3 or TRBV12-4 and TRBJ2-7, with 10 bases lining up with TRBD2. The CDR3 runs to 14 residues. The CDR3 sequence is CAGSRSGRSYEQYF. The DNA of the CDR3 is TGTGCCGGCAGTCGTAGCGGGAGGTCCTACGAGCAGTACTTC.

Notes on this clonotype: A much larger clone is a single base away; this may be a read error. DNA of the CDR3: TGTGCCATCAGCTTGACCCCGGGACCCACCGGGCAGCCCCAGCATTTT. This encodes CAISLTPGPTGQPQHF. This chain joins TRBV5-5 and TRBJ1-5; tentative D call: TRBD1 (5 bases). There are 16 residues in the CDR3. Germline loops: CDR1 SGHKS, CDR2 YYEKEE (reference sequence).

Remarks on this clonotype: Given the absence of the conserved phenylalanine or tryptophan at the CDR3 end, a read error is likely. The chain combines TRBV6-5 with TRBJ2-1; the match to TRBD2 covers 10 bases. CDR1 is MNHEY and CDR2 is SVGAGI in the germline V gene. The junction had 9 bases not matched to a gene; V was cut back by 5 bases and J by 5 bases. The CDR3 contains 16 residues. The CDR3 DNA is TGTGCCAGCAGTCCGCCAGGACTAGCGGTCCACAATGAGCAGTTCTCC. Residues: CASSPPGLAVHNEQFS.

Ten or more counts support this clonotype. The chain couples TRBV6-6 to TRBJ2-5; D unclear. The V and J ends lost 6 bases and 4 bases respectively, with 6 bases between them. CDR3 length: 11 amino acids. Germline V lookup: CDR1 MNHNY, CDR2 SVGAGI (reference sequence). The CDR3 DNA follows: TGTGCCAGCAGCAACCTAGAGACCCAGTACTTC. Translated, it gives CASSNLETQYF.

A word on this clonotype: A read error may produce the germline difference seen at one junction end. The CDR3 reads CTSNQRAGANALTF. The CDR3 nucleotides are TGTACCAGCAACCAACGAGCTGGGGCCAACGCCCTGACTTTC. V and J are TRBV6-5 and TRBJ2-6, with D possibly matching TRBD1 (5 bases). The CDR3 totals 14 residues. The germline gives CDR1 MNHEY, CDR2 SVGAGI.

On this clonotype itself: Germline is not matched at one junction end, which may reflect a read error. J is TRBJ2-2 and V is TRBV11-3; a weak D match, TRBD2 (5 bases). The CDR3 has 12 amino acids. Germline CDR1 and CDR2: SGHNT and YENEEA. As DNA, the CDR3 is TGTGTCAGCAGCAAATTCACCGGGGAGCCGTTTTTT. This encodes CVSSKFTGEPFF.

About this clonotype: Being one base from a much bigger clone, this may be a read error. The chain couples TRBV6-6 to TRBJ2-7; D possibly corresponds to TRBD1 (6 bases). Trimming took off 7 bases at V and 12 bases at J, with 22 bases between the two ends. CDR1 is MNHNY and CDR2 is SVGAGI in the germline V gene (reference sequence). The CDR3 sequence is 13 residues long. CDR3 coding DNA: TGTGCCAGCAACTCGGACAGTCCCATACTTCGGTACTTC. Residues: CASNSDSPILRYF.

The table lists this clonotype with many counts. The rearrangement links TRBV4-1 to TRBJ2-7; unclear D gene. The CDR3 consists of 15 residues. V was clipped by 3 bases and J by 1 base, with 13 bases between them. Looked up from germline, CDR1 is MGHRA and CDR2 is YSYEKL. The DNA for the CDR3 is TGCGCCAGCAGCCATACTGCAGACCCATCCTACGAGCAGTACTTC. Translation gives CASSHTADPSYEQYF.

Turning to this clonotype: Possible read error: a much larger clone is one base away. The chain uses TRBV29-1 and TRBJ1-1; D is unresolved. This CDR3 region has 10 residues. Germline loops: CDR1 SQVTM, CDR2 ANQGSEA. This chain's CDR3 is CSVYYTGAFF. The CDR3 nucleotides are TGCAGCGTGTATTACACTGGAGCTTTCTTT.

This clonotype appeared once. One end of the junction varies from germline; a read error may be responsible. J is TRBJ2-6 and V is TRBV11-2, with TRBD1 matching 8 bases. The CDR3 contains 18 residues. Germline assignment: CDR1 SGHAT and CDR2 FQNNGV. CDR3 DNA: TGCGCCAGTAGCTACCGGGACAGGTTTAGCTCTGGGGCCAACGTCCTGGCTTTC. The encoded protein is CASSYRDRFSSGANVLAF.